This is a list of T cell receptor beta chains from one sample in a study of blood T cell repertoires in COVID-19. Only in-frame clones appear in the TCRdb table, and some are missing; sequencing was by immunoSEQ multiplex PCR. The sample includes approximately 260,000 clones, roughly nine tenths of them seen just once. The sequencing input was PBMCs or T cells enriched from blood (not recorded which). These receptors were obtained from a woman aged 25 to 39 with acute COVID-19. CDR3s include the opening cysteine and the closing phenylalanine or tryptophan. D genes are given only for firm matches. Clone size is shown for a subset of rows, as once, few, many or a class of expanded clone.

j_call cdr3_length d_call v_call clone_size cdr3_aa cdr3_nt
TRBJ2-5 14 TRBD2 TRBV28 . CASSITRAGETQYF TGTGCCAGCAGCATAACAAGAGCGGGGGAGACCCAGTACTTC
TRBJ1-2 16 . TRBV19 . CASSMESDRSRRGYTF TGTGCCAGTAGTATGGAGTCGGACCGCTCCCGGAGGGGCTACACCTTC
TRBJ2-1 14 . TRBV6-2/TRBV6-3 . CASSYAGTYNEQFF TGTGCCAGCAGTTACGCGGGAACCTACAATGAGCAGTTCTTC
TRBJ2-1 15 TRBD1 TRBV27 . CASSLGQGVNNEQFF TGTGCCAGCAGTTTAGGGCAGGGGGTAAACAATGAGCAGTTCTTC
TRBJ2-5 16 . TRBV7-3 few CASSLNGGGQGETQYF TGTGCCAGCAGCTTAAACGGCGGGGGCCAGGGGGAGACCCAGTACTTC
TRBJ2-6 15 . TRBV2 . CASREQGPGANVLTF TGTGCCAGCAGGGAACAGGGCCCTGGGGCCAACGTCCTGACTTTC
TRBJ2-3 15 TRBD1 TRBV28 . CASSPRTGYSDTQYF TGTGCCAGCAGTCCCCGGACAGGGTATTCAGATACGCAGTATTTT
TRBJ1-1 13 . TRBV11-1 . CASSLHRNTEAFF TGTGCCAGCAGCTTACACAGGAACACTGAAGCTTTCTTT
TRBJ1-2 13 . TRBV19 once CASSMTVNYGYTF TGTGCCAGTAGTATGACAGTCAACTATGGCTACACCTTC
TRBJ1-3 13 . TRBV30 . CAWIGGSGNTIYF TGTGCCTGGATAGGGGGATCTGGAAACACCATATATTTT
TRBJ1-5 14 . TRBV5-8 . CASSLMAGSQPQHF TGTGCCAGCAGCTTGATGGCGGGAAGTCAGCCCCAGCATTTT
TRBJ2-1 13 TRBD2 TRBV3-1/TRBV3-2 . CASSSGGYNEQFF TGTGCCAGCAGTAGCGGGGGATACAATGAGCAGTTCTTC
TRBJ2-4 14 TRBD1 TRBV29-1 . CSVATGGARNIQYF TGCAGCGTGGCAACAGGGGGCGCACGGAACATTCAGTACTTC
TRBJ1-5 13 . TRBV12-3/TRBV12-4 . CASSLTVNQPQHF TGTGCCAGCAGTTTGACAGTCAATCAGCCCCAGCATTTT
TRBJ2-7 15 TRBD2 TRBV13 . CASSRGDHTPNEQYF TGTGCCAGCAGCCGGGGGGACCATACGCCCAACGAGCAGTACTTC
TRBJ2-2 15 . TRBV24-1 once CATSSRQTGTGELFF TGTGCCACCAGTTCGAGACAAACGGGGACCGGGGAGCTGTTTTTT
TRBJ2-3 16 TRBD2 TRBV6-1 once CASSGGAGGVLDTQYF TGTGCCAGCAGTGGGGGAGCGGGGGGCGTTCTAGATACGCAGTATTTT
TRBJ2-5 16 TRBD2 TRBV4-1 . CASSLDSAGARETQYF TGCGCCAGCAGCCTGGACTCAGCGGGGGCTAGGGAGACCCAGTACTTC
TRBJ2-2 16 TRBD1 TRBV18 once CASSPFGTGRAGELFF TGTGCCAGCTCACCATTCGGGACAGGACGGGCCGGGGAGCTGTTTTTT
TRBJ2-1 15 TRBD2 TRBV18 . CASSPLAGTYNEQFF TGTGCCAGCTCACCACTAGCGGGCACCTACAATGAGCAGTTCTTC
TRBJ1-2 13 TRBD1 TRBV19 . CASSGQGNYGYTF TGTGCCAGTAGCGGACAGGGGAACTATGGCTACACCTTC
TRBJ2-2 14 . TRBV28 . CATQRGQNTGELFF TGTGCCACTCAACGGGGTCAGAACACCGGGGAGCTGTTTTTT
TRBJ2-2 15 TRBD2 TRBV18 . CASSPGLAGAGELFF TGTGCCAGCTCACCGGGACTAGCGGGTGCCGGGGAGCTGTTTTTT
TRBJ1-4 16 TRBD1 TRBV28 . CASSLLIGTGNEKLFF TGTGCCAGCAGTTTATTAATCGGGACAGGCAATGAAAAACTGTTTTTT
TRBJ1-2 16 TRBD1 TRBV28 . CASSLYLGQDLYGYTF TGTGCCAGCAGTTTGTATTTGGGACAGGATCTCTATGGCTACACCTTC
TRBJ2-1 18 . TRBV7-9 . CASSFPTRKRSSYNEQFF TGTGCCAGCAGCTTCCCTACTAGAAAGCGGAGCTCCTACAATGAGCAGTTCTTC
TRBJ1-4 14 . TRBV27 . CASSPQRQNEKLFF TGTGCCAGCAGTCCTCAGCGTCAGAATGAAAAACTGTTTTTT
TRBJ2-3 16 TRBD2 TRBV7-9 . CASSYMTSGPTDTQYF TGTGCCAGCAGCTATATGACTAGCGGCCCCACAGATACGCAGTATTTT